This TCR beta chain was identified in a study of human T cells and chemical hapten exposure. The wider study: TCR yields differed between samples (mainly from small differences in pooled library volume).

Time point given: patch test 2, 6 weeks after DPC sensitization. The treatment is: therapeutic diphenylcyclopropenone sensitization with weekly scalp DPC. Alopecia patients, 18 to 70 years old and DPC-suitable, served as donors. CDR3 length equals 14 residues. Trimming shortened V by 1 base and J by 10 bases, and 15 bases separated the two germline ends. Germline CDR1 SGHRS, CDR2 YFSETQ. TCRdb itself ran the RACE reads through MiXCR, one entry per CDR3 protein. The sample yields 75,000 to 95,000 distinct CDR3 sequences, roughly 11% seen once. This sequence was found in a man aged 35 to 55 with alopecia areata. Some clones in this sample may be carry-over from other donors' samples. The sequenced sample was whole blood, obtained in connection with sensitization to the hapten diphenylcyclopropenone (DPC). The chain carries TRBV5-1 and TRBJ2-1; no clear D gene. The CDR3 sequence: CASSLLPAWGEQFF. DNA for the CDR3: TGCGCCAGCAGCTTGCTACCAGCGTGGGGAGAGCAGTTCTTC.